What follows describes a single T cell receptor (beta chain). Its cognate antigen is unknown. This sample was taken from a study of shared clonotypes between healthy human individuals. Notes on the study in general: An anticipated effect of sequencing depth on clonotype sharing among donors was recognized.

Germline-derived CDR1 and CDR2 are SGHRS and YFSETQ. CDR3 size: 17 residues. The V and J ends lost 2 bases and 8 bases respectively, with 23 bases between them. Positive CCR7 selection of CD45RO-negative cells yielded the naive CD8 cells, and terminally differentiated effector memory CD45RA+ cells were excluded. Adults of Caucasian background living in Nashville, Tennessee made up all donors. For every subset, genomic DNA was evenly distributed across several immunoSEQ plates. Sequenced by immunoSEQ multiplex PCR; TCRdb stores in-frame clones only, minus some. The table includes some 2.1 million clones, about 95% detected once.

The sample consisted of naive CD8+ T cells sorted from blood. The clonotype originates from a man aged 18 to 29 in good health. The J gene is TRBJ2-1, the V gene TRBV5-1; maybe TRBD1 (6 bases). CDR3 bases: TGCGCCAGCAGCTTTTCACAGGGAGTTTTGGCAGTCGATGAGCAGTTCTTC. Its translation: CASSFSQGVLAVDEQFF.